These T cell receptor beta chains were read from a single sample in a study of radiation and T cells in renal cell carcinoma. The table came from immunoSEQ multiplex PCR; TCRdb's copy has only in-frame clones and leaves some out. The sample shows around 170,000 clones, 88% of them seen only once. Sequenced material: blood, taken from a patient whose treatment included radiotherapy and nephrectomy. The origin of the receptors is a woman aged 45-65 years with renal cell carcinoma. The CDR3 runs from the conserved cysteine through the conserved F or W. The order of the fields is V gene, D gene, J gene, CDR3 protein, CDR3 DNA. A D gene is named only where the DNA matches it firmly.

TRBV7-9,-,TRBJ1-2,CASSSPSDYGYTF,TGTGCCAGCAGCTCCCCATCTGACTATGGCTACACCTTC
TRBV10-3,TRBD1,TRBJ2-7,CAISESGQGVLQYF,TGTGCCATCAGTGAGTCGGGACAGGGGGTCTTGCAGTACTTC
TRBV4-1,-,TRBJ1-2,CASSQDKSWDGYTF,TGCGCCAGCAGCCAAGATAAGAGTTGGGATGGCTACACCTTC
TRBV10-3,TRBD2,TRBJ2-1,CAIRAGANNEQFF,TGTGCCATCCGAGCGGGAGCGAACAATGAGCAGTTCTTC
TRBV7-9,-,TRBJ1-1,CASSSQGGAEAFF,TGTGCCAGCAGCTCCCAAGGGGGGGCTGAAGCTTTCTTT
TRBV5-1,-,TRBJ1-4,CASSSRQAPNEKLFF,TGCGCCAGCAGCTCGAGACAGGCCCCTAATGAAAAACTGTTTTTT
TRBV12-5,TRBD1,TRBJ1-5,CASGQTGGMGQPQHF,TGTGCTAGTGGACAGACAGGGGGCATGGGACAGCCCCAGCATTTT
TRBV5-1,TRBD1,TRBJ2-5,CASSLSQGGEKTQYF,TGCGCCAGCAGCCTTTCACAGGGGGGAGAAAAGACCCAGTACTTC
TRBV11-2,-,TRBJ2-3,CASSSEGPNTDTQYF,TGTGCCAGCAGCTCGGAAGGCCCAAACACAGATACGCAGTATTTT
TRBV29-1,-,TRBJ1-3,CSVGVGSGNTIYF,TGCAGCGTTGGGGTGGGATCTGGAAACACCATATATTTT
TRBV18,-,TRBJ1-3,CASSPDPGSGNTIYF,TGTGCCAGCTCACCCGACCCCGGCTCTGGAAACACCATATATTTT
TRBV6-5,-,TRBJ2-5,CASSSIQETQYF,TGTGCCAGCAGTTCTATACAAGAGACCCAGTACTTC
TRBV5-1,-,TRBJ1-2,CASSLLSRLDGYTF,TGCGCCAGCAGCTTGCTTTCCAGATTGGACGGCTACACCTTC
TRBV19,-,TRBJ1-3,CASSINRVSGNTIYF,TGTGCCAGTAGTATTAACAGAGTCTCTGGAAACACCATATATTTT
TRBV4-3,-,TRBJ2-3,CASSQEVPGSTDTQYF,TGCGCCAGCAGCCAAGAAGTTCCAGGGAGCACAGATACGCAGTATTTT
TRBV5-1,TRBD1,TRBJ2-1,CASSLAWDSYNEQFF,TGCGCCAGCAGCTTGGCCTGGGACAGCTACAATGAGCAGTTCTTC
TRBV7-2,TRBD1,TRBJ1-2,CASSAGTGGIYGYTF,TGTGCCAGCAGCGCAGGGACAGGGGGCATCTATGGCTACACCTTC
TRBV7-3,-,TRBJ2-5,CASSQRSGQTQYF,TGTGCCAGCAGTCAGAGGAGTGGACAGACCCAGTACTTC
TRBV7-3,-,TRBJ1-6,CASSLQGYNSPLHF,TGTGCCAGCAGCTTACAGGGATATAATTCACCCCTCCACTTT
TRBV2,TRBD2,TRBJ2-5,CASSSLAGGPETQYF,TGTGCCAGCAGTTCACTAGCGGGGGGGCCCGAGACCCAGTACTTC
TRBV7-9,-,TRBJ1-1,CASSFSGNTEAFF,TGTGCCAGCAGCTTTTCGGGAAACACTGAAGCTTTCTTT
TRBV7-7,-,TRBJ2-5,CASSLLRGAGTGAETQYF,TGTGCTAGCAGCTTATTGAGGGGGGCCGGGACTGGGGCAGAGACCCAGTACTTC
TRBV7-2,TRBD2,TRBJ2-7,CASSLRTSGAEQYF,TGTGCCAGCAGCTTGAGGACTAGCGGGGCCGAGCAGTACTTC
TRBV2,-,TRBJ1-2,CASSEAGFGYTF,TGTGCCAGCAGTGAAGCCGGGTTCGGCTACACCTTC
TRBV5-1,-,TRBJ1-1,CASSLEAARNTEAFF,TGCGCCAGCAGCTTGGAGGCGGCTCGGAACACTGAAGCTTTCTTT
TRBV5-1,TRBD1,TRBJ1-2,CASSLDGTGGSYGYTF,TGCGCCAGCAGCTTGGATGGGACAGGGGGCAGCTATGGCTACACCTTC
TRBV4-3,TRBD2,TRBJ2-3,CASSQDFLAGGGGTDTQYF,TGCGCCAGCAGCCAAGATTTTCTAGCGGGAGGTGGGGGCACAGATACGCAGTATTTT
TRBV5-6,-,TRBJ1-4,CASTLSENEKLFF,TGTGCCAGCACCTTGAGCGAAAATGAAAAACTGTTTTTT
TRBV7-6,TRBD1,TRBJ1-2,CASSSGGTGVGYGYTF,TGTGCCAGCAGCTCAGGCGGGACAGGGGTCGGGTATGGCTACACCTTC
TRBV6-5,-,TRBJ1-2,CACGREGRDGYTF,TGTGCCTGCGGGAGGGAAGGGAGGGATGGCTACACCTTC
TRBV5-1,-,TRBJ2-3,CASRREDTQYF,TGCGCCAGCAGGCGGGAAGATACGCAGTATTTT